This T cell receptor (beta chain) emerged from a study of blood T cell repertoires in COVID-19. Study context: COVID-19 samples from acute and convalescent phases originated in the United States, Italy and Spain. Nucleic acid was either cDNA or gDNA, and it came from T cells, B-cell-depleted T cells, or PBMCs.

The method was immunoSEQ multiplex PCR; TCRdb's version includes in-frame clones alone and lacks a portion of them. The sample has 110,000 or so clones; approximately 85% are singletons. Germline CDR1 and CDR2: SGHKS and YYEKEE (reference sequence). The CDR3 is made up of 13 amino acids. Trimming cost V 4 bases and J 8 bases; bases outside gene matches: 6. The chain is built from TRBV5-5 and TRBJ1-2; 9 bases are shared with TRBD1. The sequence derives from a woman aged 60-70 years with COVID-19, enrolled during active disease. Sequencing was performed on peripheral blood. The CDR3 region has the DNA TGTGCCAGCAGCCGGACAGGGGAAAGGGGCTACACCTTC. The encoded protein is CASSRTGERGYTF.